The 7 T cell receptor beta chains below come from one sample, sequenced in a study of cytomegalovirus exposure and HLA in healthy donors. This table comes from immunoSEQ multiplex PCR, and its TCRdb copy is limited to in-frame clones, with some not included. In the table there are approximately 170,000 clones, 91% of which are singletons. The sequenced sample was PBMCs. Receptor source: a woman aged 18-29 years in good health and CMV-seropositive.

The gene calls are TRBV7-7 and TRBJ2-1, with TRBD1 as a possible D gene (5 bases). CDR1 is SSHAT and CDR2 is FNYEAQ in the germline V gene (reference sequence). V was trimmed by 4 bases and J by 12 bases, leaving 16 bases between them. There are 13 residues in the CDR3. CDR3 sequence reads: CASSSVTGQGQFF. The CDR3 bases are TGTGCCAGCAGCTCCGTGACTGGCCAGGGGCAGTTCTTC.

This clone appeared a single time. The V call is TRBV11-2, the J call TRBJ1-3; TRBD1 is a possible D gene (6 bases). This CDR3 is built from 14 residues. Germline V gives CDR1 SGHAT, CDR2 FQNNGV. V lost 3 bases, J lost 3 bases, and 9 bases lay in between. The CDR3 DNA is TGTGCCAGCAGCTTGGACAGAAATGGAAACACCATATATTTT. The encoded protein is CASSLDRNGNTIYF.

J is TRBJ2-5 and V is TRBV4-3, with 9 bases matching TRBD1. Germline CDR1 is LGHNA and CDR2 is YSLEER. The CDR3 has 16 residues. The trim removed 4 bases at V and 3 bases at J, leaving 9 bases unmatched. The CDR3 bases are TGCGCCAGCAGCCGCGTCACGGGACAGGGAAAAGAGACCCAGTACTTC. Protein: CASSRVTGQGKETQYF.

This rearrangement joins TRBV4-1 to TRBJ2-7; maybe TRBD1 (5 bases). There are 15 residues in the CDR3. The V end lost 1 base, the J end lost 3 bases, and 13 bases lay between the germline ends. Germline-derived CDR1 and CDR2 are MGHRA and YSYEKL. In DNA, the CDR3 is TGCGCCAGCAGCCAAGGGGTGCAGGGCCTCTACGAGCAGTACTTC. This sequence encodes CASSQGVQGLYEQYF.

This clone was counted a few times. V gene TRBV6-1 combines with J gene TRBJ1-1; 8 bases fit TRBD1. The CDR3 consists of 13 residues. The J segment lost 4 bases and the V segment lost 10 bases, leaving 8 bases of the junction unmatched. The germline V gene encodes CDR1 MNHNS and CDR2 SASEGT. The DNA of the CDR3 is TGTGCCACCTCGGGACAGGAGGTCACTGAAGCTTTCTTT. It specifies CATSGQEVTEAFF.

The CDR3 sequence is CASSAMGQGVSGANVLTF. The CDR3 bases are TGTGCCAGCAGCGCCATGGGGCAGGGGGTTTCTGGGGCCAACGTCCTGACTTTC. V is TRBV2 and J is TRBJ2-6; 7 bases fit TRBD1. The CDR3 runs to 18 residues. Trimming at V came to 6 bases and at J to 1 base, leaving 12 bases not matched to a gene. Germline V CDR1 and CDR2: SNHLY, FYNNEI.

The chain has TRBV12-5 and TRBJ2-5, with 7 bases matching TRBD1. The CDR3 contains 17 residues. The V and J ends lost 0 bases and 3 bases, in that order; junction bases with no gene match: 10. Germline CDR1 and CDR2: LGHNT and FRNRAP. CDR3 protein: CASGLVLGDRGEETQYF. The CDR3 coding sequence is TGTGCTAGTGGTTTGGTACTAGGGGACAGAGGAGAAGAGACCCAGTACTTC.